Described below is a single T cell receptor (beta chain) sequence and its context. Its specificity is not known. Sequencing used immunoSEQ multiplex PCR; TCRdb keeps in-frame clones, though not all of them. There are just over 150,000 clones in the sample; more than 90% occur only once, and approximately 1.6% lies in the top ten. The length of the CDR3 is 13 residues. V was clipped by 3 bases and J by 4 bases, with 7 bases between them. This entry comes from a study of T cell responses to AZD1222 COVID-19 vaccine. Regarding the study as a whole: Among those given AZD1222, only five to seven were seropositive at baseline. Every sample of the repertoires postdated the peak T cell response.

The source of this sequence is an adult who received the AZD1222 COVID-19 vaccine. The V gene is TRBV12-3 or TRBV12-4, the J gene TRBJ1-5; a possible D gene is TRBD1 (5 bases). The sample consisted of peripheral blood, taken 28 days after the second AZD1222 dose. The CDR3 DNA sequence: TGTGCCAGCAGTTTTGCAGGGAATCAGCCCCAGCATTTT. The encoded protein is CASSFAGNQPQHF.